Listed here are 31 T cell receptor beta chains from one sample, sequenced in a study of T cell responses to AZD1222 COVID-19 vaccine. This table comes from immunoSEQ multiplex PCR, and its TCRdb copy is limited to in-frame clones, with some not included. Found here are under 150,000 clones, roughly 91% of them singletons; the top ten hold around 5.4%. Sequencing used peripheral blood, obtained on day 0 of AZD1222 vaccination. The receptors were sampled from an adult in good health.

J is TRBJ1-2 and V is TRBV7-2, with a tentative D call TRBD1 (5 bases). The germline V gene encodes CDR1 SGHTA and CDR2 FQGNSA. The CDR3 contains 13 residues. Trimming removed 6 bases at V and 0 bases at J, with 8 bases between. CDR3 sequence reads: CASRGEPNYGYTF. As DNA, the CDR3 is TGTGCCAGCAGGGGGGAACCTAACTATGGCTACACCTTC.

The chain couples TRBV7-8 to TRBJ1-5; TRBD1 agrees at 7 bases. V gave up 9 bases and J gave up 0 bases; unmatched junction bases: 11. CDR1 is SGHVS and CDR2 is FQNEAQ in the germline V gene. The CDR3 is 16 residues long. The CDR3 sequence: CASQPGGRNSNQPQHF. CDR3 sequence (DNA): TGTGCCAGTCAGCCAGGGGGAAGGAATAGCAATCAGCCCCAGCATTTT.

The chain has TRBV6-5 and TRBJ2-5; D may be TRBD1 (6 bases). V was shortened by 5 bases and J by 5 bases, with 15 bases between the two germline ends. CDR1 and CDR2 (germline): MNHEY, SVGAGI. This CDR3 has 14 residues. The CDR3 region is CASSSTGSGETQYF. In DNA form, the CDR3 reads TGTGCCAGCAGTAGTACAGGGTCCGGGGAGACCCAGTACTTC.

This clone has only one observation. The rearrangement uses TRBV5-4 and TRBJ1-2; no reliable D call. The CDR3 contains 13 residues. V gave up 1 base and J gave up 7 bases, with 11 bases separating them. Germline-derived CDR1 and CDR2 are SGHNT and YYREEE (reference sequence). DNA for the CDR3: TGTGCCAGCAGCTTGAGATCGGATTCTGGCTACACCTTC. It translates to CASSLRSDSGYTF.

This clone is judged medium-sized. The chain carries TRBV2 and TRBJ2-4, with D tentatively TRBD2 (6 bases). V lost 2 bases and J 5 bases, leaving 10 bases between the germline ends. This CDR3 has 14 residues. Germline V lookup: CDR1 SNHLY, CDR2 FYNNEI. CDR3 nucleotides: TGTGCCAGCAGTGAAATGGGAGGACAAAACATTCAGTACTTC. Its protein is CASSEMGGQNIQYF.

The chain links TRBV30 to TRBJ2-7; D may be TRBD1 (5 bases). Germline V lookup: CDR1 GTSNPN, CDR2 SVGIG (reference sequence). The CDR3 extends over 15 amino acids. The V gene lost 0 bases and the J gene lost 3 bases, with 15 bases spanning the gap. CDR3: CAWSVGVGAYYEQYF. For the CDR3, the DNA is TGTGCCTGGAGTGTAGGCGTTGGGGCATACTACGAGCAGTACTTC.

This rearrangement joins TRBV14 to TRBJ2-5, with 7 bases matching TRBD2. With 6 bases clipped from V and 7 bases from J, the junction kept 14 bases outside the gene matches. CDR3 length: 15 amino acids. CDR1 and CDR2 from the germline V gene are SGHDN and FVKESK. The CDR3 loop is CASSPLAEPSGTQYF. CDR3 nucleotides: TGTGCCAGCAGTCCCCTAGCGGAGCCAAGTGGGACCCAGTACTTC.

The CDR3: CASSFGRNTEAFF. CDR3 sequence (DNA): TGTGCCAGCAGCTTCGGGAGAAACACTGAAGCTTTCTTT. The J gene is TRBJ1-1, the V gene TRBV2; unclear D gene. The CDR3 runs 13 residues. Trimming took 6 bases from V and 2 from J, leaving 10 bases between them. Germline loops: CDR1 SNHLY, CDR2 FYNNEI.

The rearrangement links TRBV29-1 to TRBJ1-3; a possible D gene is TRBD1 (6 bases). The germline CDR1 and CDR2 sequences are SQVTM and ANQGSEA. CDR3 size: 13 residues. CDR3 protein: CIGEGGSGNTIYF. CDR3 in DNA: TGCATCGGGGAAGGGGGGTCTGGAAACACCATATATTTT.

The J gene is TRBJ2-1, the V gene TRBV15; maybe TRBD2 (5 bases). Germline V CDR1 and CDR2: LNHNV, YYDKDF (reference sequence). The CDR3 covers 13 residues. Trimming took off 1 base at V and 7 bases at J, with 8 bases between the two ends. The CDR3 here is CATSRGGGNEQFF. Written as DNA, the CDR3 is TGTGCCACCAGCAGAGGTGGCGGGAATGAGCAGTTCTTC.

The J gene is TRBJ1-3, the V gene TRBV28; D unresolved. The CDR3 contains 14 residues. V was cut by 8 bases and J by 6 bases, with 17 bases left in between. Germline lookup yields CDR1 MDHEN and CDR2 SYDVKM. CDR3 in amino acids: CASLYHGQQNTIYF. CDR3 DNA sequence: TGTGCCAGCTTATACCACGGGCAACAAAACACCATATATTTT.

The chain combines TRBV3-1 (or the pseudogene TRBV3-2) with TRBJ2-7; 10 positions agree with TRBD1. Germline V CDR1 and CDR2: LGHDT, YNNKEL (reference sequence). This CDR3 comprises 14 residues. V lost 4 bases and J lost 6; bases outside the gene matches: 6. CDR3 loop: CASSPWDRGSEQYF. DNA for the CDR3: TGTGCCAGCAGCCCATGGGACAGGGGTTCCGAGCAGTACTTC.

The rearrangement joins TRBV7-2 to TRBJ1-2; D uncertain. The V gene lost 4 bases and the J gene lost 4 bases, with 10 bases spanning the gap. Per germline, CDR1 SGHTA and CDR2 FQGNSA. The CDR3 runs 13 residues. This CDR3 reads CASSYGETYGYTF. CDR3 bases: TGTGCCAGCAGCTACGGGGAAACCTATGGCTACACCTTC.

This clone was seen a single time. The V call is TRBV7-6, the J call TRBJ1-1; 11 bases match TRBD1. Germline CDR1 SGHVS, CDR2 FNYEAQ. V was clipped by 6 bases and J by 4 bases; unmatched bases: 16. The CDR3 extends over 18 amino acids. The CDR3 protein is CASSSLGTGGVVSTEAFF. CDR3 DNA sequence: TGTGCCAGCAGTTCCCTCGGGACAGGGGGGGTGGTGAGCACTGAAGCTTTCTTT.

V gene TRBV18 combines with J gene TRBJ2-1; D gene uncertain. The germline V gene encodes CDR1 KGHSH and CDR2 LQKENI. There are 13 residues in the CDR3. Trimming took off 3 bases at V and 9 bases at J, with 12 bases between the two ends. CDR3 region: CASSPTITGEQFF. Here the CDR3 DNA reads TGTGCCAGCTCACCGACAATCACGGGTGAGCAGTTCTTC.

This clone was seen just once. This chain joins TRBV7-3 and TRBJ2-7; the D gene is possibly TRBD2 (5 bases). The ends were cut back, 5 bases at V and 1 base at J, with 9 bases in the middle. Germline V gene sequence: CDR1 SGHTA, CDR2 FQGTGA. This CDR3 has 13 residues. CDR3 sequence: CASSQAVSYEQYF. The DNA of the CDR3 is TGTGCCAGCAGCCAAGCGGTTTCCTACGAGCAGTACTTC. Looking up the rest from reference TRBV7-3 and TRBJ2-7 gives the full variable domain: GAGVSQTPSNKVTEKGKYVELRCDPISGHTALYWYRQSLGQGPEFLIYFQGTGAADDSGLPNDRFFAVRPEGSVSTLKIQRTERGDSAVYLCASSQAVSYEQYFGPGTRLTVT.

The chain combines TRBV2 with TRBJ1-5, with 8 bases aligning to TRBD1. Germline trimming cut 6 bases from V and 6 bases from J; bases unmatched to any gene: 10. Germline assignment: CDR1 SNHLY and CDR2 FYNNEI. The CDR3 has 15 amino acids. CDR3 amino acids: CASRLHQGAVQPQHF. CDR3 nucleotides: TGTGCCAGCAGGTTACATCAGGGGGCGGTTCAGCCCCAGCATTTT.

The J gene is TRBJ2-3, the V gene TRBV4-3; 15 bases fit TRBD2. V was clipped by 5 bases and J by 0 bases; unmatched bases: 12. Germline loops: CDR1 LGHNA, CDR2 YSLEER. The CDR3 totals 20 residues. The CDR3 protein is CASSTRTSGRAKLSTDTQYF. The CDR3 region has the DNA TGCGCCAGCAGCACTAGGACTAGCGGGAGGGCCAAACTCAGCACAGATACGCAGTATTTT.

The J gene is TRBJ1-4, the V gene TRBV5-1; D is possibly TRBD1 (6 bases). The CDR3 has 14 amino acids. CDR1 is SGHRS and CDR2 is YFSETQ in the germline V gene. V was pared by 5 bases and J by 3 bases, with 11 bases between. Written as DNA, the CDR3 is TGCGCCAGCAGTTTCAGGGGACCTAATGAAAAACTGTTTTTT. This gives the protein CASSFRGPNEKLFF.

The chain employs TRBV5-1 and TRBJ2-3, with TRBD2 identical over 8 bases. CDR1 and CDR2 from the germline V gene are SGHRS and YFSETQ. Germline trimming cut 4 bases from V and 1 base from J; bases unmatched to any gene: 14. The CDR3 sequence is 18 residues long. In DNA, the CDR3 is TGCGCCAGCAGCCCCCAAACGGTGGCGGGGGGACGCACAGATACGCAGTATTTT. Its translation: CASSPQTVAGGRTDTQYF.

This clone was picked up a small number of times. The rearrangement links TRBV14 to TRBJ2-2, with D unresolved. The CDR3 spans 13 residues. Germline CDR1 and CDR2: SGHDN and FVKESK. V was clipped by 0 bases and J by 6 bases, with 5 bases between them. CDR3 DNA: TGTGCCAGCAGCCAAGATGATCCCGGGGAGCTGTTTTTT. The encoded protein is CASSQDDPGELFF.

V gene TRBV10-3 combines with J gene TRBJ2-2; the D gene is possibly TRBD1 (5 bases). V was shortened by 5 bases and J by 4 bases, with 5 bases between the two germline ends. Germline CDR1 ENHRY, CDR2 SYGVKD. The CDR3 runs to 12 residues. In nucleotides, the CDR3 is TGTGCCATCAGTAGGGGCACCGGGGAGCTGTTTTTT. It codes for CAISRGTGELFF.

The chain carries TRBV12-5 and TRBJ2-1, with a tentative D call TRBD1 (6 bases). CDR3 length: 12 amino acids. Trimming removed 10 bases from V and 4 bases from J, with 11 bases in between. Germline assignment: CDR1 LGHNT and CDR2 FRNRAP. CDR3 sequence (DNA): TGTGCTACGGGTCAGGGGTACAATGAGCAGTTCTTC. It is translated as CATGQGYNEQFF. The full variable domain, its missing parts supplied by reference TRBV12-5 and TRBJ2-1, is DARVTQTPRHKVTEMGQEVTMRCQPILGHNTVFWYRQTMMQGLELLAYFRNRAPLDDSGMPKDRFSAEMPDATLATLKIQPSEPRDSAVYFCATGQGYNEQFFGPGTRLTVL.

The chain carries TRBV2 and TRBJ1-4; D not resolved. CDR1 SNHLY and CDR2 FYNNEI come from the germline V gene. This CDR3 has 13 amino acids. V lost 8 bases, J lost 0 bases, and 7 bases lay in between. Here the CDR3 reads CASGRATNEKLFF. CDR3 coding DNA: TGTGCCAGCGGGCGTGCAACTAATGAAAAACTGTTTTTT.

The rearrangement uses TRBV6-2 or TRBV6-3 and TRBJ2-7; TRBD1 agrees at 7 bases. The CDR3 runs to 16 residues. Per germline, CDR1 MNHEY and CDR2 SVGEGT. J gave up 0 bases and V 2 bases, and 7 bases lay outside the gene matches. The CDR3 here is CASSYGTALSSYEQYF. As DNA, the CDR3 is TGTGCCAGCAGTTACGGGACAGCTTTAAGCTCCTACGAGCAGTACTTC.

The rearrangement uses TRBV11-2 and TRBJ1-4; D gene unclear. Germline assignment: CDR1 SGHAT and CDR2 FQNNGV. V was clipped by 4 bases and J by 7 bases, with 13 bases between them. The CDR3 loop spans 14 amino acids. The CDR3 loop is CASSSSFGSEKLFF. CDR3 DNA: TGTGCCAGCAGCTCGTCTTTCGGGAGTGAAAAACTGTTTTTT.

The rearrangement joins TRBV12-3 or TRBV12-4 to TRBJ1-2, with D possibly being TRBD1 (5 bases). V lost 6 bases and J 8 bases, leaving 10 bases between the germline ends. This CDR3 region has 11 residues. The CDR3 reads CASSPGRGYTF. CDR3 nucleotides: TGTGCCAGCAGCCCGGGACGAGGCTACACCTTC.

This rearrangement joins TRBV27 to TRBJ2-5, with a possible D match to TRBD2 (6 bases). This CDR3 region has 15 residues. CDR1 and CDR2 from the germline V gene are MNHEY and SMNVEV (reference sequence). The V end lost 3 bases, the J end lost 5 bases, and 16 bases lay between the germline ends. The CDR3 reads CASSFRRERRETQYF. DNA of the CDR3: TGTGCCAGCAGTTTTCGACGGGAGCGTAGGGAGACCCAGTACTTC.

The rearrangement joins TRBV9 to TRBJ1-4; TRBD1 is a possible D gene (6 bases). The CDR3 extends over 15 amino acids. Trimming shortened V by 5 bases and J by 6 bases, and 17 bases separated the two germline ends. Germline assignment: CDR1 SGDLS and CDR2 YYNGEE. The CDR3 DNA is TGTGCCAGCAGTGGAACCGGGACATCGGATGAAAAACTGTTTTTT. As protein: CASSGTGTSDEKLFF.

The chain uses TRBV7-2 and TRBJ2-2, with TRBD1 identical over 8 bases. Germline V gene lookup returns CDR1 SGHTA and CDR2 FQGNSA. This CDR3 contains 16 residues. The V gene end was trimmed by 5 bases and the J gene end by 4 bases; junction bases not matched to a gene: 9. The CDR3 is CASSIIQGAGTGELFF. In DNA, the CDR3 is TGTGCCAGCAGCATCATCCAGGGGGCGGGCACCGGGGAGCTGTTTTTT.

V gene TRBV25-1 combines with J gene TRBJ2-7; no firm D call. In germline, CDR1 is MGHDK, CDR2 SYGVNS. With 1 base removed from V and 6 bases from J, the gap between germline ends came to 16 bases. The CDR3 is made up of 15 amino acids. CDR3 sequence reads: CASSESMPEATEQYF. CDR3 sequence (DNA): TGTGCCAGCAGTGAATCGATGCCGGAAGCTACCGAGCAGTACTTC.